This is a list of T cell receptor beta chains from one sample in a study of blood T cell repertoires in COVID-19. Sequencing was performed with immunoSEQ multiplex PCR; in TCRdb, only in-frame clones are kept and a portion is missing. The sample yields under 300,000 clones, 65% to 90% seen once. Sequences were obtained from peripheral blood. The receptors here all came from a human donor in a cohort sampled during active COVID-19. CDR3s include the opening cysteine and the closing phenylalanine or tryptophan.

j_gene | v_gene | CDR3aa
TRBJ2-5 | TRBV5-1 | CASRQNQETQYF
TRBJ1-1 | TRBV5-8 | CASNKGGALTEAFF
TRBJ2-7 | TRBV7-9 | CASSLSGLAGGWQYF
TRBJ1-4 | TRBV29-1 | CSAMTAPNEKLFF
TRBJ2-1 | TRBV2 | CASVMGGSSNEQFF
TRBJ2-5 | TRBV10-2 | CASQGGWQETQYF
TRBJ2-7 | TRBV7-2 | CASSSYRGEQYF
TRBJ2-5 | TRBV28 | CAGGQVGQETQYF
TRBJ2-7 | TRBV21-1 | CASSKEASGINSSGCEQYF
TRBJ1-4 | TRBV6-5 | CASRMRRTGEKLFF
TRBJ1-2 | TRBV6-5 | CASSYLEVGYGYTF
TRBJ2-5 | TRBV9 | CASSVTSVETQYF
TRBJ2-3 | TRBV7-2 | CASSLGPSGVTDTQYF
TRBJ2-7 | TRBV29-1 | CSVGGDSLGSEQYF
TRBJ2-7 | TRBV5-1 | CASRKADSSYEQYF
TRBJ2-7 | TRBV30 | CAWRQGNYEQYF
TRBJ2-3 | TRBV7-8 | CASSLGTGVDTQYF
TRBJ2-1 | TRBV5-1 | CASCAEGDYNEQFF
TRBJ1-3 | TRBV3-1/TRBV3-2 | CASSQLGGNTIYF
TRBJ2-6 | TRBV7-9 | CASSYTRVFSSGANVLTF
TRBJ2-7 | TRBV21-1 | CASSTRTSDYEQYF
TRBJ1-5 | TRBV10-2 | CATMDRDDQPQHF
TRBJ2-7 | TRBV6-6 | CASSRTGESFSYEQYF
TRBJ2-7 | TRBV2 | CASKDSGRYEQYF
TRBJ2-3 | TRBV9 | CASSVEERSTDTQYF
TRBJ2-4 | TRBV7-8 | CASSLGRAQLMGKNIQYF
TRBJ1-2 | TRBV29-1 | CSVSDSDFGYGYTF
TRBJ2-3 | TRBV6-4 | CASSPARFADTQYF
TRBJ2-1 | TRBV7-3 | CASSFTKAGINEQFF
TRBJ1-6 | TRBV7-2 | CASSLRSETNSPLHF
TRBJ1-6 | TRBV7-8 | CASSLGQGGSPLHF
TRBJ2-7 | TRBV18 | CASSPGTSGRRYEQYF
TRBJ2-5 | TRBV18 | CASSPPGLAGETQYF
TRBJ1-1 | TRBV19 | CASSINSRLNTEAFF
TRBJ1-2 | TRBV5-4 | CASRLDGEVSYGYTF
TRBJ1-5 | TRBV19 | CASSIRTDQPQHF
TRBJ1-6 | TRBV4-1 | CASSLDERPRSPLHF
TRBJ1-2 | TRBV27 | CASSISGGAYEGYTF
TRBJ1-5 | TRBV5-1 | CASSLSGRAGQPQHF
TRBJ1-6 | TRBV7-9 | CASSDQGTNSPLHF
TRBJ2-1 | TRBV19 | CASSIELAGGPSGEQFF
TRBJ2-2 | TRBV5-1 | CASRTGSSTGELFF
TRBJ2-7 | TRBV14 | CASSQDYPLREGSYEQYF
TRBJ2-5 | TRBV18 | CASSPYRVAETQYF
TRBJ2-1 | TRBV19 | CASEQRGHNEQFF
TRBJ1-2 | TRBV6-2/TRBV6-3 | CASSYSREGVNYGYTF
TRBJ1-1 | TRBV5-1 | CASSLAEGFEAFF
TRBJ1-1 | TRBV7-2 | CASSLRTAGGNTEAFF
TRBJ2-5 | TRBV15 | CATSRDEGWTQYF
TRBJ2-2 | TRBV9 | CASSVGGLGSTGELFF
TRBJ2-6 | TRBV6-7 | CASSCSGSSWANVLTF